This section outlines one T cell receptor beta chain sequence together with its context. The data are from a study of blood T cell repertoires in COVID-19. Study summary: PBMCs, B-cell-depleted T cells, or T cells provided the cDNA or gDNA that made up the material.

Germline V CDR1 and CDR2: SGHNT, YYREEE (reference sequence). This CDR3 region has 17 residues. Trimming removed 3 bases at V and 6 bases at J, with 24 bases between. In the original workflow: Estimation of nucleated cell counts was performed using reference gene primer amplification. TCRdb's copy holds only in-frame clones and misses some; the assay was immunoSEQ multiplex PCR. V and J calls and clone size are as listed in that table; D and trimming were resolved from the DNA. This table has more than 150,000 clones, roughly 84% appearing once. This sequence originates from a woman aged 50 to 60 who had recovered from COVID-19. The chain recombines TRBV5-4 with TRBJ1-1, with TRBD1 as a possible D gene (5 bases). Input material: PBMCs or T cells enriched from blood (not recorded which). CDR3 DNA sequence: TGTGCCAGCAGCTCCGCGGGGACTCCCCTTGGGCACGCTGAAGCTTTCTTT. It specifies CASSSAGTPLGHAEAFF.